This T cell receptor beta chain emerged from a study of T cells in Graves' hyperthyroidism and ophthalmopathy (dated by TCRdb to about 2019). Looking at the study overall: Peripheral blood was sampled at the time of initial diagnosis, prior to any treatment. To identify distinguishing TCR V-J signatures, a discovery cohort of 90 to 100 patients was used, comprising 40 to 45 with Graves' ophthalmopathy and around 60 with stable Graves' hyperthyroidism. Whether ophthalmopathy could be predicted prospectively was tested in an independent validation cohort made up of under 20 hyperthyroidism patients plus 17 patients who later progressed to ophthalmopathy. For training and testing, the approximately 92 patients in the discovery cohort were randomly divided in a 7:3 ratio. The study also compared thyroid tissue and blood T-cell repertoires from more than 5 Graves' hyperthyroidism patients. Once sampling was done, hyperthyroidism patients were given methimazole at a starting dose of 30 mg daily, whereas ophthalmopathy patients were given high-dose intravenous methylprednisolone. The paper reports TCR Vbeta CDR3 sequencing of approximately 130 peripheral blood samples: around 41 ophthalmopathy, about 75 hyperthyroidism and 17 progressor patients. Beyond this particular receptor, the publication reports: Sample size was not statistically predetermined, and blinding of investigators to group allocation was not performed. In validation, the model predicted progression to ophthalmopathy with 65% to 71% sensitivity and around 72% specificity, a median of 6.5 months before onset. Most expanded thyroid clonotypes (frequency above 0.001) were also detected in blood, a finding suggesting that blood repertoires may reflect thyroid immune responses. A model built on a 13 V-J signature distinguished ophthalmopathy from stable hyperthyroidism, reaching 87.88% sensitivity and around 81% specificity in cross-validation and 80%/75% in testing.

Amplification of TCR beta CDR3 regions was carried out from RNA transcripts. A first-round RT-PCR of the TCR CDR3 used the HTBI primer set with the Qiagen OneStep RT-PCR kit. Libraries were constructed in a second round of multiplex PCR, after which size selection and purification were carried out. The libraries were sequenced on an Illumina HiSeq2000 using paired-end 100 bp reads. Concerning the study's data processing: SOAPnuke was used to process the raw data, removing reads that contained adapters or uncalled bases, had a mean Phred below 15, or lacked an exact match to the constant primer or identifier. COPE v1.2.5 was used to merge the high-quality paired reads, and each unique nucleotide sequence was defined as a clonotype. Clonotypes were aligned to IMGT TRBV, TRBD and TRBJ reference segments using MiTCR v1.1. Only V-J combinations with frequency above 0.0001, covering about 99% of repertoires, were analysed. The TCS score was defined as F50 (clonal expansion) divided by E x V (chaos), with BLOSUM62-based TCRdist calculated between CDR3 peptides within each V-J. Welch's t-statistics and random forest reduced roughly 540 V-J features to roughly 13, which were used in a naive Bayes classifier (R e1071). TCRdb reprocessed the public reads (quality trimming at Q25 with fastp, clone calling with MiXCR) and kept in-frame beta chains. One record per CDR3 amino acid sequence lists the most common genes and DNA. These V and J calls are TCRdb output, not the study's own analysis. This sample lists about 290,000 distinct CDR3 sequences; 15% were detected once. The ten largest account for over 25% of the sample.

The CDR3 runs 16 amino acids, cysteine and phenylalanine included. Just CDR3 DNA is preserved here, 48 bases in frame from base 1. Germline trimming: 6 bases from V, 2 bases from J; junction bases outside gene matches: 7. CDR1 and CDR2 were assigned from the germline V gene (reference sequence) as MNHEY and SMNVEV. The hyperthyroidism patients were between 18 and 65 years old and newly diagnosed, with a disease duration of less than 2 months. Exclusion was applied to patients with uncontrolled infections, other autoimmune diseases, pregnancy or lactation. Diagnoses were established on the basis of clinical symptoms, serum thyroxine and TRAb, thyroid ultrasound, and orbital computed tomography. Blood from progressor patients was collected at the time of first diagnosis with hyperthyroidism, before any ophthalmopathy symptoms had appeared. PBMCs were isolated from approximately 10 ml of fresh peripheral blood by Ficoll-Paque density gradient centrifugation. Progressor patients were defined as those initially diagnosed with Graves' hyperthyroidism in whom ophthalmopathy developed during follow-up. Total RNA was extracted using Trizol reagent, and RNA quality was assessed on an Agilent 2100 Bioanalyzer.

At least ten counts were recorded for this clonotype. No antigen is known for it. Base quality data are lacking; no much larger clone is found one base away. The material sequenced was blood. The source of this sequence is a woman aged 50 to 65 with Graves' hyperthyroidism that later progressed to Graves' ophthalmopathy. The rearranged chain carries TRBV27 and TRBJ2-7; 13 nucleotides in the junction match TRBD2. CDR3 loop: CASSRTSGSGTYEQYF. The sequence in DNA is TGTGCCAGCAGCAGGACTAGCGGGAGTGGAACCTACGAGCAGTACTTC.